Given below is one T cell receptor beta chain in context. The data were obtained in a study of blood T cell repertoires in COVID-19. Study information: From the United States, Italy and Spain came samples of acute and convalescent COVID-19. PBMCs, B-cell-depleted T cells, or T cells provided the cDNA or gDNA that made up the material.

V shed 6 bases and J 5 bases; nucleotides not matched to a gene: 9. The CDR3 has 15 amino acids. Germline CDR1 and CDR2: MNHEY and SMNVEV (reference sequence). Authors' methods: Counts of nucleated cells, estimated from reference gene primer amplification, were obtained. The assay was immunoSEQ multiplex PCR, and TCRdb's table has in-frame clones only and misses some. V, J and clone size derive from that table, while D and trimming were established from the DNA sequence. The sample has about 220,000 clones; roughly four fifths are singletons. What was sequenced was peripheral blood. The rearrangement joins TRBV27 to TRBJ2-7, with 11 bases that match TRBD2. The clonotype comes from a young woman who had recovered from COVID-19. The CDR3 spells CASRVQLAGADEQYF. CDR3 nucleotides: TGTGCCAGCAGGGTCCAACTAGCGGGAGCAGACGAGCAGTACTTC.